This TCR beta chain was documented in a study of monozygotic twins with inflammatory bowel disease (dated by TCRdb to between 2019 and 2020). Broadly, across the study: The full study comprised around 28 monozygotic twin pairs: nine German pairs (four IBD-concordant, five IBD-discordant) and 19 IBD-discordant Danish pairs. The search for disease-associated traits relied mainly on comparing IBD patients with their genetically identical healthy co-twins within discordant pairs. Each individual had, on average, about 151 000 unique TCRalpha sequences and 181 000 unique TCRbeta sequences available for analysis. What the study reported, not specific to this receptor: Concordant and discordant twins showed no difference in repertoire similarity, possibly because of limited statistical power. Background noise and inter-individual variability may have been introduced into the repertoires by the differing immunosuppressive treatments among patients. Compared with healthy twins, IBD patients shared fewer clonotypes with other individuals, and the difference was most pronounced in patients with signs of disease activity. The results gave no support for a single strong signal or clonotype linked to IBD. A decrease in TCRbeta repertoire diversity, as measured by inverse Simpson index, was observed in IBD patients compared with their healthy co-twins. Different T cell subtypes could not be distinguished in the analysis.

On this clonotype itself: The antigen it binds to is not known.

An approximately 2.5 ml peripheral blood sample was drawn into PAXgene tubes per donor and stored at -80°C. Total RNA was isolated from whole blood with the PAXgene blood miRNA kit on an automated QIAcube, without T cell sorting. Peripheral blood from monozygotic twin pairs who were concordant or discordant for inflammatory bowel disease underwent deep TCRalpha and TCRbeta repertoire profiling using unique molecular barcoding. Smoking habits were recorded for all twin pairs, with individuals classified as current, former or never smokers. The germline V gene supplies CDR1 MNHNS and CDR2 SASEGT. The CDR3 numbers 14 residues from cysteine through phenylalanine. No DNA accompanies this entry. Library method: 5' RACE. The input for every TCR library was 3500 ng of total RNA. cDNA was synthesized with SMARTScribe reverse transcriptase in eight separate reactions per sample. During cDNA synthesis, template switching introduced unique molecular identifiers that contained a 6-nucleotide sample barcode. TCRalpha and TCRbeta cDNA was amplified in two nested PCRs of around 15 and 10 cycles, and bead purification was carried out after each PCR. Before amplification, the cDNA was both treated with uracil DNA-glycosylase and purified with the QIAquick PCR purification kit. In the second PCR, Illumina TruSeq-compatible adapters and sample-specific barcodes were added. TapeStation and Qubit were used to check library quality and concentration, and 5 to 6 ng of each library went into the pool. Sequencing of pooled libraries was carried out on an Illumina HiSeq2500 single-index Rapid Run using 2 x 100 bp reads and custom sequencing primers. In the paper's pipeline: MiGEC version 1.2.6 was used for UMI-based consensus assembly to correct PCR and sequencing errors. MiXCR version 2.1.1 was used to carry out V(D)J alignment, clonotype assembly and CDR3 extraction. Gene usage, clonotype sharing and MAIT/NKT TCR abundance were normalised by analysing the top 1000, 10 000 and 20 000 clonotypes per sample. After downsampling to 27 000 UMIs, diversity was calculated as the inverse Simpson index using the vegan R package. Paired Mann-Whitney U tests were applied to discordant twin pairs, with Benjamini-Hochberg correction for multiple testing. With the reads reprocessed by TCRdb, a single entry stands for each CDR3 protein sequence and no DNA is reported. TCRdb assigned the V and J calls; the authors' analysis was not used. The sample table on file contains fewer than 200,000 distinct CDR3 sequences. The ten top clones hold approximately 2.4% of the sample.

The sequence was collected from a human donor with ulcerative colitis or Crohn's disease, or a healthy co-twin of an affected twin (not recorded which). The sequencing sample was made of blood. The chain is encoded by TRBV6-1 joined to TRBJ1-5; TCRdb gives TRBD1 as the D gene, but with no DNA this cannot be confirmed. The CDR3 region has the sequence CDSRGTGDNQPQHF.